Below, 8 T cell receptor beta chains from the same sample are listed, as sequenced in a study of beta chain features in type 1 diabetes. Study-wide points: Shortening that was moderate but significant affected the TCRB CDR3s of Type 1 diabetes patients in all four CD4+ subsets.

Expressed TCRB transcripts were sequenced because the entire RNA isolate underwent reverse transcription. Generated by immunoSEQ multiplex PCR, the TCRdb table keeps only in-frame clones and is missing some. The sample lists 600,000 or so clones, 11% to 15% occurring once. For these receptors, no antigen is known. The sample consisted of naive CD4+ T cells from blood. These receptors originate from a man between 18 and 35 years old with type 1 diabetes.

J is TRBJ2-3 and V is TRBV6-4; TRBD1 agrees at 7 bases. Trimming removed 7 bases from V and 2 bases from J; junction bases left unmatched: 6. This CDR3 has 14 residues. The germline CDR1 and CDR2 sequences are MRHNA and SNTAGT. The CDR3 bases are TGTGCCAGCAAAGGAGACAGGGCCACAGATACGCAGTATTTT. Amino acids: CASKGDRATDTQYF.

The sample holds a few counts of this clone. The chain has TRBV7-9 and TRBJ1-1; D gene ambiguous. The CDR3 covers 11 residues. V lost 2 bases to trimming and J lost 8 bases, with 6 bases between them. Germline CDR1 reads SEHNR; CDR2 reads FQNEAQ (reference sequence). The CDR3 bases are TGTGCCAGCAGCTTAATCAGGGAAGCTTTCTTT. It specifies CASSLIREAFF.

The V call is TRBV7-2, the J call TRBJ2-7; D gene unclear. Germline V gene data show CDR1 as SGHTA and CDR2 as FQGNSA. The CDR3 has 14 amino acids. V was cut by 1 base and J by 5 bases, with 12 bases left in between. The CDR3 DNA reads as TGTGCCAGCAGCTTAGATCGGGCCGTTAACGAGCAGTACTTC. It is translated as CASSLDRAVNEQYF.

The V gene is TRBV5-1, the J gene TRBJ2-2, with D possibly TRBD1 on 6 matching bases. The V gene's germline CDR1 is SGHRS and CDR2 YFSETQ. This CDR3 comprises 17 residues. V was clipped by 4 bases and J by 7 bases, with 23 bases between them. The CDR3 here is CASSLNRDTLSNGELFF. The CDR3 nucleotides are TGCGCCAGCAGCCTTAACCGGGACACCCTTTCGAACGGGGAGCTGTTTTTT.

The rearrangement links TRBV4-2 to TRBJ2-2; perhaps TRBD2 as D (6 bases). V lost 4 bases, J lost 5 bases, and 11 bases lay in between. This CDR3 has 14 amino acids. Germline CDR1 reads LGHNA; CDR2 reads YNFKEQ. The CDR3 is CASSPGLDTGELFF. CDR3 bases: TGTGCCAGCAGCCCGGGACTTGATACCGGGGAGCTGTTTTTT.

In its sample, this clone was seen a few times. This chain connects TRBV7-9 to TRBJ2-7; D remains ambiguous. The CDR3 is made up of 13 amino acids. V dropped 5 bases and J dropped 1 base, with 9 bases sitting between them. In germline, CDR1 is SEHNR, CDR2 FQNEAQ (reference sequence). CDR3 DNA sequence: TGTGCCAGCAGCAGCCAGGAGTCCTACGAGCAGTACTTC. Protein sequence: CASSSQESYEQYF.

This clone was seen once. The CDR3 is CASSPQTDTQYF. In nucleotides, the CDR3 is TGTGCCAGCAGCCCACAGACAGATACGCAGTATTTT. V and J are TRBV7-2 and TRBJ2-3; D call uncertain. Trimming removed 5 bases from V and 3 bases from J, with 6 bases in between. The CDR3 is 12 amino acids. Germline assignment: CDR1 SGHTA and CDR2 FQGNSA.

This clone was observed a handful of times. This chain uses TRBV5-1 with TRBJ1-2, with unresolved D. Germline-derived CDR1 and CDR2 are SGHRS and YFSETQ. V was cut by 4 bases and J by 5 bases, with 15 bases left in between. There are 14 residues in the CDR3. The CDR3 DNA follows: TGCGCCAGCAGCCCCCCGGTGGAGGGTTATGGCTACACCTTC. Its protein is CASSPPVEGYGYTF.